These 27 T cell receptor beta chains share one sample of origin, sequenced in a study of cytomegalovirus exposure and HLA in healthy donors. The assay was immunoSEQ multiplex PCR, and TCRdb's table has in-frame clones only and misses some. The sample has more than 110,000 clones, 80% to 90% seen once. The specimen was PBMCs. The receptors were sampled from a man between 18 and 29 years old in good health and CMV-seronegative.

This chain joins TRBV5-4 and TRBJ1-2; TRBD1 might be the D (5 bases). In germline, CDR1 is SGHNT, CDR2 YYREEE (reference sequence). The CDR3 spans 13 residues. V lost 5 bases and J lost 1, with 9 bases in between. This chain's CDR3 is CASRFDSNYGYTF. As DNA, the CDR3 is TGTGCCAGCAGGTTTGACAGTAACTATGGCTACACCTTC.

The rearrangement links TRBV18 to TRBJ1-1; D uncertain. Germline-derived CDR1 and CDR2 are KGHSH and LQKENI. The CDR3 is made up of 14 amino acids. With 0 bases removed from V and 0 bases from J, the gap between germline ends came to 5 bases. The CDR3 DNA is TGTGCCAGCTCACCACCGGGCTTGAACACTGAAGCTTTCTTT. This translates into CASSPPGLNTEAFF.

The rearrangement links TRBV5-6 to TRBJ2-3; D gene uncertain. The length of the CDR3 is 14 residues. Trimming took 4 bases from V and 3 from J, leaving 12 bases between them. Germline CDR1 and CDR2: SGHDT and YYEEEE. CDR3 nucleotides: TGTGCCAGCAGCCGCCCCCCCGGGACAGATACGCAGTATTTT. Amino acids: CASSRPPGTDTQYF. The whole variable domain, filled in from reference TRBV5-6 and TRBJ2-3, reads DAGVTQSPTHLIKTRGQQVTLRCSPKSGHDTVSWYQQALGQGPQFIFQYYEEEERQRGNFPDRFSGHQFPNYSSELNVNALLLGDSALYLCASSRPPGTDTQYFGPGTRLTVL.

The chain couples TRBV28 to TRBJ2-1, with D perhaps TRBD2 (6 bases). This CDR3 has 14 amino acids. The V end lost 3 bases, the J end lost 6 bases, and 12 bases lay between the germline ends. The germline CDR1 and CDR2 sequences are MDHEN and SYDVKM. CDR3 sequence (DNA): TGTGCCAGCAGTTTGCGGGGTGGCCGCAATGAGCAGTTCTTC. It yields the protein CASSLRGGRNEQFF.

This clone was recorded only once. The V gene is TRBV28, the J gene TRBJ2-2, with TRBD2 as a possible D gene (5 bases). This CDR3 has 15 residues. The V end lost 10 bases, the J end lost 6 bases, and 21 bases lay between the germline ends. The germline V gene encodes CDR1 MDHEN and CDR2 SYDVKM. As DNA, the CDR3 is TGTGCCACTAAGGTGGCGGGCAATCGTGCCGGGGAGCTGTTTTTT. It encodes CATKVAGNRAGELFF.

The chain links TRBV7-6 to TRBJ2-2, with D unresolved. Per the germline V gene, CDR1 is SGHVS and CDR2 is FNYEAQ. This CDR3 contains 17 residues. Trimming cost V 0 bases and J 3 bases, with 14 bases left between them. CDR3 bases: TGTGCCAGCAGCTTAGCGTTACGGTTATCTGACACCGGGGAGCTGTTTTTT. Its translation: CASSLALRLSDTGELFF.

This clone was found once. The chain links TRBV4-1 to TRBJ2-1; D may be TRBD2 (6 bases). Germline V gene data show CDR1 as MGHRA and CDR2 as YSYEKL. The CDR3 is made up of 17 amino acids. Trimming left V 0 bases short and J 8 bases short, with 20 bases between. The CDR3 DNA follows: TGCGCCAGCAGCCAAGAAGGAGGCGGGATACTTGTGTATGAGCAGTTCTTC. Translated, it gives CASSQEGGGILVYEQFF.

J is TRBJ1-2 and V is TRBV6-5, with 7 bases that match TRBD1. This CDR3 region has 14 residues. The junction had 13 bases not matched to a gene; V was cut back by 8 bases and J by 7 bases. CDR1 and CDR2 (germline): MNHEY, SVGAGI. This chain's CDR3 is CASGGFSTGFGYTF. CDR3 in DNA: TGTGCCAGCGGTGGGTTCTCGACAGGGTTTGGCTACACCTTC.

The V gene is TRBV5-6, the J gene TRBJ2-3; 10 bases match TRBD2. The germline gives CDR1 SGHDT, CDR2 YYEEEE. CDR3 length: 18 residues. J gave up 5 bases and V 3 bases, and 15 bases lay outside the gene matches. CDR3 DNA sequence: TGTGCCAGCAGCTCCCCGATCGAGCGGGAGGGCCTTAGAGATACGCAGTATTTT. This codes for CASSSPIEREGLRDTQYF.

This chain uses TRBV5-1 with TRBJ1-2; D may be TRBD1 (5 bases). V dropped 1 base and J dropped 6 bases, with 16 bases sitting between them. Germline assignment: CDR1 SGHRS and CDR2 YFSETQ. The CDR3 is made up of 15 amino acids. The CDR3: CASSLSVVRENGYTF. For the CDR3, the DNA is TGCGCCAGCAGCTTGTCGGTGGTCAGGGAAAATGGCTACACCTTC.

The V and J genes are TRBV27 and TRBJ2-7; D perhaps matches TRBD1 (5 bases). Germline V CDR1 and CDR2: MNHEY, SMNVEV (reference sequence). V lost 8 bases and J lost 2, with 16 bases in between. This CDR3 comprises 14 residues. Here the CDR3 DNA reads TGTGCCAGCTCGCCCGGGCAGGGCCCCTACGAGCAGTACTTC. Protein: CASSPGQGPYEQYF.

This chain uses TRBV4-1 with TRBJ1-5; tentatively, D is TRBD1 (6 bases). Between the trimmed V and J ends, which lost 3 bases and 5 bases, there was a span of 17 bases. The V gene's germline CDR1 is MGHRA and CDR2 YSYEKL. There are 16 residues in the CDR3. Written as DNA, the CDR3 is TGCGCCAGCAGCCATAACATCGGACAGACATATCAGCCCCAGCATTTT. Residues: CASSHNIGQTYQPQHF.

This clone has a handful of counts. This chain uses TRBV27 with TRBJ1-1, with TRBD1 as a possible D gene (5 bases). V was clipped by 3 bases and J by 7 bases, with 15 bases between them. The CDR3 is 14 residues long. The germline gives CDR1 MNHEY, CDR2 SMNVEV (reference sequence). CDR3 protein: CASSFAGQNFEAFF. In nucleotides, the CDR3 is TGTGCCAGCAGTTTCGCGGGGCAGAACTTTGAAGCTTTCTTT.

The rearrangement joins TRBV12-5 to TRBJ2-1; no definite D call. The CDR3 is 15 residues long. Germline V gene data show CDR1 as LGHNT and CDR2 as FRNRAP. V was cut by 2 bases and J by 2 bases, with 10 bases left in between. CDR3 sequence (DNA): TGTGCTAGTGGTTTGTCCAGGTCAGCCTACAATGAGCAGTTCTTC. Translated, it gives CASGLSRSAYNEQFF.

CDR3 sequence reads: CASSEKRGQNTEAFF. Here the CDR3 DNA reads TGTGCCAGCAGTGAAAAGAGGGGGCAGAACACTGAAGCTTTCTTT. The chain is built from TRBV6-1 and TRBJ1-1; 7 bases are a match to TRBD1. The CDR3 runs to 15 residues. Per germline, CDR1 MNHNS and CDR2 SASEGT. J was trimmed by 1 base and V by 2 bases; bases with no gene match: 4.

The table lists this clone with a count of one. The chain links TRBV29-1 to TRBJ2-1; 9 bases fit TRBD1. The CDR3 extends over 15 amino acids. CDR1 and CDR2 (germline): SQVTM, ANQGSEA. Germline trimming cut 3 bases from V and 2 bases from J; bases unmatched to any gene: 5. The CDR3 bases are TGCAGCGTTGAGGGGGGGACAGGGACCTACAATGAGCAGTTCTTC. It is translated as CSVEGGTGTYNEQFF.

V gene TRBV19 combines with J gene TRBJ2-3; possibly TRBD1 for D (6 bases). The V end lost 3 bases, the J end lost 0 bases, and 16 bases lay between the germline ends. Germline V gives CDR1 LNHDA, CDR2 SQIVND (reference sequence). This CDR3 spans 17 amino acids. The CDR3 sequence: CASSIPRTDPSTDTQYF. Here the CDR3 DNA reads TGTGCCAGTAGTATCCCTCGGACAGACCCTAGCACAGATACGCAGTATTTT.

The chain uses TRBV9 and TRBJ2-7; a weak D match, TRBD1 (5 bases). Between the trimmed V and J ends, which lost 3 bases and 1 base, there was a span of 14 bases. The germline V gene encodes CDR1 SGDLS and CDR2 YYNGEE. The CDR3 spans 15 residues. CDR3 coding DNA: TGTGCCAGCAGCGACGCCTCGGCAGGGTCCTACGAGCAGTACTTC. Amino acid sequence: CASSDASAGSYEQYF. The variable domain in full, completed from reference TRBV9 and TRBJ2-7, reads DSGVTQTPKHLITATGQRVTLRCSPRSGDLSVYWYQQSLDQGLQFLIQYYNGEERAKGNILERFSAQQFPDLHSELNLSSLELGDSALYFCASSDASAGSYEQYFGPGTRLTVT.

The V gene is TRBV2, the J gene TRBJ2-2; no clear D gene. The CDR3 is 17 residues long. The ends were cut back, 6 bases at V and 2 bases at J, with 19 bases in the middle. The germline CDR1 and CDR2 sequences are SNHLY and FYNNEI. The CDR3 DNA reads TGTGCCAGCAGGTTGAGGTCGGTGCACCTAAACACCGGGGAGCTGTTTTTT. Translating it yields CASRLRSVHLNTGELFF. The whole variable domain, filled in from reference TRBV2 and TRBJ2-2, reads EPEVTQTPSHQVTQMGQEVILRCVPISNHLYFYWYRQILGQKVEFLVSFYNNEISEKSEIFDDQFSVERPDGSNFTLKIRSTKLEDSAMYFCASRLRSVHLNTGELFFGEGSRLTVL.

The chain links TRBV15 to TRBJ2-7; 8 positions match TRBD1. Losses at the gene ends were 0 bases for V and 3 bases for J; bases not matched to a gene: 4. CDR1 is LNHNV and CDR2 is YYDKDF in the germline V gene (reference sequence). CDR3 length: 15 amino acids. This CDR3 reads CATSREDRDDYEQYF. DNA for the CDR3: TGTGCCACCAGCAGAGAGGACAGGGACGACTACGAGCAGTACTTC.

V and J are TRBV23-1 and TRBJ1-5; D may be TRBD1 (6 bases). TRBV23-1 is classed as an ORF, of uncertain function. The CDR3 loop spans 15 amino acids. The V end lost 4 bases, the J end lost 2 bases, and 12 bases lay between the germline ends. CDR3 sequence (DNA): TGCGCCAGCAGTCCACAGGGACCTCGCAATCAGCCCCAGCATTTT. This sequence encodes CASSPQGPRNQPQHF.

This clone was found a few times. The J gene is TRBJ1-2, the V gene TRBV5-1; the match to TRBD1 covers 9 bases. Trimming removed 4 bases from V and 1 base from J; junction bases left unmatched: 5. Germline V gives CDR1 SGHRS, CDR2 YFSETQ. The CDR3 runs 15 residues. The DNA for the CDR3 is TGCGCCAGCAGCCCGTGGGACAGGGATAACTATGGCTACACCTTC. Translated: CASSPWDRDNYGYTF.

The chain recombines TRBV15 with TRBJ1-6, with 7 positions matching TRBD1. Losses at the gene ends were 6 bases for V and 7 bases for J; bases not matched to a gene: 9. CDR3 length equals 15 residues. The germline V gene has CDR1 LNHNV and CDR2 YYDKDF (reference sequence). The CDR3 sequence: CATRTGSNLNSPLHF. CDR3 sequence (DNA): TGTGCCACCAGGACAGGGTCGAACTTGAATTCACCCCTCCACTTT.

CDR3 loop: CASSFLRTTSTDTQYF. In DNA form, the CDR3 reads TGTGCCAGCAGCTTTTTACGGACAACTAGCACAGATACGCAGTATTTT. V gene TRBV7-6 combines with J gene TRBJ2-3, with a possible D match to TRBD1 (5 bases). The V gene's germline CDR1 is SGHVS and CDR2 FNYEAQ. With 3 bases removed from V and 0 bases from J, the gap between germline ends came to 13 bases. The CDR3 extends over 16 amino acids.

The chain couples TRBV2 to TRBJ2-7, with D hard to call. This CDR3 has 15 residues. The V end lost 3 bases, the J end lost 0 bases, and 12 bases lay between the germline ends. Germline values: CDR1 SNHLY, CDR2 FYNNEI. CDR3 amino acids: CASSELGRSSYEQYF. CDR3 in DNA: TGTGCCAGCAGTGAGCTAGGCCGGAGCTCCTACGAGCAGTACTTC.

This chain connects TRBV7-2 to TRBJ2-1; a possible D gene is TRBD2 (5 bases). CDR1 and CDR2 (germline): SGHTA, FQGNSA. The CDR3 has 17 residues. The germline V and J ends were trimmed by 4 bases and 4 bases, with 20 bases remaining between them. The CDR3 sequence is CASSSPGSTTPYNEQFF. The CDR3 nucleotides read TGTGCCAGCAGCTCACCGGGGTCCACGACCCCTTACAATGAGCAGTTCTTC.

The chain combines TRBV28 with TRBJ2-7, with TRBD2 matching 10 bases. J was trimmed by 6 bases and V by 6 bases; bases with no gene match: 11. Germline V gene sequence: CDR1 MDHEN, CDR2 SYDVKM. The CDR3 runs 15 residues. CDR3 amino acids: CASSSSGRLSGEQYF. The DNA of the CDR3 is TGTGCCAGCAGCAGTAGCGGGAGGCTTTCGGGCGAGCAGTACTTC.